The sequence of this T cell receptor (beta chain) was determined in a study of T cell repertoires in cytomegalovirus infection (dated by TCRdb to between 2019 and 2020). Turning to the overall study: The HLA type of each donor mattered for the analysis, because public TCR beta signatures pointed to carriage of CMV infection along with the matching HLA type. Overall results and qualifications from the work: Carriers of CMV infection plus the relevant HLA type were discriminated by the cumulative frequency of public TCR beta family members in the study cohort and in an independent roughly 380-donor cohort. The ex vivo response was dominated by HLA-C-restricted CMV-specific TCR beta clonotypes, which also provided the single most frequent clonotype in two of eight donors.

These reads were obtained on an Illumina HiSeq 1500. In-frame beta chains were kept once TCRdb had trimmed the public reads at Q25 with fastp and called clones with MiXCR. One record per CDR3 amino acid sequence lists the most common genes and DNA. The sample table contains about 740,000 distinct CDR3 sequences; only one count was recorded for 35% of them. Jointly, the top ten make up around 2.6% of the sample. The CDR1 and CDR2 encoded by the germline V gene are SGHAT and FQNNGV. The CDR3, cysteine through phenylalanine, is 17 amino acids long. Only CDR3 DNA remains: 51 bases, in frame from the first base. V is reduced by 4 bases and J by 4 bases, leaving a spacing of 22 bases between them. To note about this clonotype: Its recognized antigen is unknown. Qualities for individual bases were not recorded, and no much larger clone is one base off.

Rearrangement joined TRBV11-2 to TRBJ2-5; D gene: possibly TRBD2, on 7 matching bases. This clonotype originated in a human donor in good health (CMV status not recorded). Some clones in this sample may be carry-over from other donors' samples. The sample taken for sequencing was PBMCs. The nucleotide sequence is TGTGCCAGCAGCTCCCTGGGGGGGCAGCTCCGTGGAGAGACCCAGTACTTC. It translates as CASSSLGGQLRGETQYF.